These 12 T cell receptor beta chains originate from one sample sequenced in a study of shared clonotypes between healthy human individuals. Generated by immunoSEQ multiplex PCR, the TCRdb table keeps only in-frame clones and is missing some. The sample records some 510,000 clones, approximately 85% being singletons. The material sequenced was PBMCs. The receptor source for this set is a woman in her forties in good health. Some clones in this sample may be carry-over from other donors' samples.

Worth noting for this clone: The sample carries other DNA sequences with the same CDR3. The gene calls are TRBV5-4 and TRBJ2-7; 7 bases map to TRBD1. The CDR3 totals 14 residues. Looked up from germline, CDR1 is SGHNT and CDR2 is YYREEE (reference sequence). The V and J ends lost 5 bases and 2 bases, in that order; junction bases with no gene match: 7. This chain's CDR3 is CASSATGTTYEQYF. Here the CDR3 DNA reads TGTGCCAGCAGTGCGACAGGGACAACCTACGAGCAGTACTTC.

This clone showed up many times. This chain joins TRBV21-1 and TRBJ2-7; TRBD1, as called in the table, went unchecked against the DNA. TRBV21-1 corresponds to a pseudogene. The CDR3 has 14 amino acids. Here the CDR3 DNA reads TGTGCCAGCAGCCGCCGGGACAGACAATACGAGCAGTACTTC. This translates into CASSRRDRQYEQYF.

CDR3 amino acids: CASSTDRRTYEQYF. The CDR3 DNA sequence: TGCGCCAGCAGCACTGACCGGCGGACCTACGAGCAGTACTTC. This chain connects TRBV5-1 to TRBJ2-7, with no clear D. V was pared by 4 bases and J by 2 bases, with 13 bases between. Looked up from germline, CDR1 is SGHRS and CDR2 is YFSETQ. CDR3 length: 14 amino acids.

V gene TRBV28 combines with J gene TRBJ1-6; 12 bases match TRBD1. Germline V gene data show CDR1 as MDHEN and CDR2 as SYDVKM. The CDR3 covers 13 residues. V trimming: 6 bases; J trimming: 10 bases; junction bases outside the gene matches: 1. The CDR3 nucleotides are TGTGCCAGCAGAGGGACAGGGGGCTCACCCCTCCACTTT. Encoded protein: CASRGTGGSPLHF.

About this clone itself: Other nucleotide sequences from this sample produce the same CDR3. The chain has TRBV4-2 and TRBJ2-2, with TRBD2 as a possible D gene (6 bases). Trimming removed 0 bases from V and 1 base from J, with 9 bases in between. This CDR3 has 16 amino acids. The germline V gene has CDR1 LGHNA and CDR2 YNFKEQ. In DNA form, the CDR3 reads TGTGCCAGCAGCCAAGATCTGGGAGGGAACACCGGGGAGCTGTTTTTT. Protein: CASSQDLGGNTGELFF.

This clone was counted a single time. The chain recombines TRBV6-1 with TRBJ2-7; a weak D match, TRBD2 (5 bases). This CDR3 contains 12 residues. Per the germline V gene, CDR1 is MNHNS and CDR2 is SASEGT. Trimming cost V 6 bases and J 6 bases, with 12 bases left between them. Here the CDR3 reads CASSGLALEQYF. In DNA form, the CDR3 reads TGTGCCAGCAGCGGCCTAGCTCTCGAGCAGTACTTC.

The rearrangement joins TRBV11-2 to TRBJ2-5, with 12 bases identical to TRBD2. V lost 5 bases and J lost 0; bases outside the gene matches: 10. This CDR3 has 18 amino acids. CDR1 SGHAT and CDR2 FQNNGV come from the germline V gene. Here the CDR3 reads CASSAGTSGRGNQETQYF. The CDR3, as DNA: TGTGCCAGCAGCGCCGGGACTAGCGGGCGGGGGAACCAAGAGACCCAGTACTTC.

This clone was detected once. In the same sample, other DNA sequences code for this CDR3. The CDR3: CASSPDRANYGYTF. The CDR3 nucleotides are TGTGCCAGCAGCCCGGACAGGGCTAACTATGGCTACACCTTC. V usage is TRBV7-2 and J usage is TRBJ1-2, with TRBD1 matching 8 bases. Germline V gene lookup returns CDR1 SGHTA and CDR2 FQGNSA. The trim removed 5 bases at V and 0 bases at J, leaving 2 bases unmatched. This CDR3 contains 14 residues.

This clone was detected only a few times. In nucleotides, the CDR3 is TGTGCCAGCAGCCAAGAGGACCGCGGGGAGCTGTTTTTT. Translation: CASSQEDRGELFF. This chain joins TRBV4-2 and TRBJ2-2; D call uncertain. The V gene lost 0 bases and the J gene lost 7 bases, with 6 bases spanning the gap. The V gene's germline CDR1 is LGHNA and CDR2 YNFKEQ. CDR3 size: 13 residues.

V gene TRBV11-2 combines with J gene TRBJ1-3; TRBD1 matches at 7 bases. With V trimmed by 0 bases and J by 2 bases, 7 bases remained unmatched. Germline assignment: CDR1 SGHAT and CDR2 FQNNGV. The CDR3 is 17 residues long. The CDR3 sequence is CASSLEPGGGPGNTIYF. The CDR3 nucleotides read TGTGCCAGCAGCTTAGAGCCCGGAGGGGGCCCTGGAAACACCATATATTTT.

This clone was counted between two and nine times. Written as DNA, the CDR3 is TGCGCCAGCAGCTTGGGTGCTAGGACAGCTGAAAAACTGTTTTTT. Translated, it gives CASSLGARTAEKLFF. This chain connects TRBV5-1 to TRBJ1-4; D perhaps matches TRBD1 (6 bases). V was pared by 0 bases and J by 7 bases, with 13 bases between. Germline CDR1 reads SGHRS; CDR2 reads YFSETQ. The CDR3 covers 15 residues. The variable domain in full, completed from reference TRBV5-1 and TRBJ1-4, reads KAGVTQTPRYLIKTRGQQVTLSCSPISGHRSVSWYQQTPGQGLQFLFEYFSETQRNKGNFPGRFSGRQFSNSRSEMNVSTLELGDSALYLCASSLGARTAEKLFFGSGTQLSVL.

The V and J genes are TRBV29-1 and TRBJ2-5, with TRBD1 as a possible D gene (7 bases). The CDR3 is 14 residues long. V was pared by 6 bases and J by 3 bases, with 17 bases between. Per germline, CDR1 SQVTM and CDR2 ANQGSEA. The CDR3 DNA reads TGCAGCGTAATAAGACAGGGAGGAAAAGAGACCCAGTACTTC. Its protein product is CSVIRQGGKETQYF.